The 5 T cell receptor beta chains given below trace back to one sample, sequenced in a study of blood T cell repertoires in COVID-19. Profiling relied on immunoSEQ multiplex PCR, and the TCRdb table lists in-frame clones only, not all of them. Of 60,000 to 65,000 clones listed, around 73% were seen once; the top ten hold 14%. Material: peripheral blood. The receptors were gathered from a man in his sixties with COVID-19, enrolled during active disease.

This rearrangement joins TRBV7-2 to TRBJ2-7, with D possibly matching TRBD2 (6 bases). V lost 5 bases to trimming and J lost 2 bases, with 13 bases between them. Germline lookup yields CDR1 SGHTA and CDR2 FQGNSA. The CDR3 covers 14 residues. This CDR3 reads CASSDRRATYEQYF. CDR3 sequence (DNA): TGTGCCAGCAGCGACCGGAGGGCCACCTACGAGCAGTACTTC. Full variable domain (outside the CDR3, taken from reference TRBV7-2 and TRBJ2-7): GAGVSQSPSNKVTEKGKDVELRCDPISGHTALYWYRQSLGQGLEFLIYFQGNSAPDKSGLPSDRFSAERTGGSVSTLTIQRTQQEDSAVYLCASSDRRATYEQYFGPGTRLTVT.

This clone was observed a few times. The rearrangement uses TRBV10-3 and TRBJ2-1, with a tentative D call TRBD2 (5 bases). Per germline, CDR1 ENHRY and CDR2 SYGVKD. The germline V and J ends were trimmed by 7 bases and 7 bases, with 11 bases remaining between them. The CDR3 loop spans 12 amino acids. The CDR3 region is CAITGRSNEQFF. In nucleotides, the CDR3 is TGTGCCATCACTGGGAGAAGTAATGAGCAGTTCTTC.

The chain uses TRBV7-9 and TRBJ2-1, with D tentatively TRBD2 (6 bases). The CDR3 runs to 17 residues. Germline V gene sequence: CDR1 SEHNR, CDR2 FQNEAQ (reference sequence). The V end was cut by 1 base, the J end by 6 bases, with 19 bases between. The CDR3, as DNA: TGTGCCAGCAGCTTAGGTCGAAGCTCCGGGACTCTCAATGAGCAGTTCTTC. Translated: CASSLGRSSGTLNEQFF.

A word on this clone: The identical CDR3 is also encoded by other nucleotide sequences in the sample. The chain couples TRBV7-9 to TRBJ1-5, with a possible D match to TRBD1 (5 bases). V was clipped by 1 base and J by 5 bases, with 6 bases between them. Looked up from germline, CDR1 is SEHNR and CDR2 is FQNEAQ (reference sequence). The CDR3 covers 13 residues. The CDR3 DNA follows: TGTGCCAGCAGCTTAGGGGGGGATCAGCCCCAGCATTTT. This sequence encodes CASSLGGDQPQHF.

This rearrangement joins TRBV3-1 (or the pseudogene TRBV3-2) to TRBJ2-3; D may be TRBD1 (5 bases). V lost 0 bases, J lost 11 bases, and 12 bases lay in between. The CDR3 length is 13 residues. Germline-derived CDR1 and CDR2 are LGHDT and YNNKEL (reference sequence). The CDR3 reads CASSQESTDQQYF. The CDR3 bases are TGTGCCAGCAGCCAAGAATCGACAGACCAGCAGTATTTT.